One T cell receptor (beta chain) is described in this entry. The antigen remains undetermined. CDR3 length: 15 amino acids. V lost 5 bases, J lost 6 bases, and 10 bases stayed unmatched. Per the germline V gene, CDR1 is MNHEY and CDR2 is SMNVEV (reference sequence). RNA, once extracted, was reverse transcribed into cDNA for use as the sequencing template. Assay used: immunoSEQ multiplex PCR; TCRdb lists only in-frame clones, some missing. Altogether approximately 150,000 clones are present, roughly 66% being singletons, with the ten largest covering approximately 10%. Sampling of alopecia areata patients yielded lesional scalp punch biopsies as well as peripheral blood. Sorting separated CD4+ and CD8+ T cells out of PBMCs. The sample belongs to a study of CD8+ T cells in alopecia areata. General study findings and limits: Sequencing of scalp samples also includes resident alphabeta T cells from normal skin. Lesional scalp displayed greater clonality than normal scalp, most notably in alopecia totalis/universalis.

The V and J genes are TRBV27 and TRBJ1-5; 7 nucleotides agree with TRBD1. The clonotype comes from a human donor with alopecia areata. The sequences come from CD8+ T cells sorted from blood, collected at week 0. CDR3 bases: TGTGCCAGCAGTCCATCGACAGGGATGGGTCAGCCCCAGCATTTT. Amino acid sequence: CASSPSTGMGQPQHF.